The rows below give T cell receptor beta chains drawn from one sample of a study of shared T cell receptors in the human thymus. Sequencing used immunoSEQ multiplex PCR; TCRdb keeps in-frame clones, though not all of them. The data contain around 340,000 clones, 85% to 95% of them singletons. The material sequenced was thymocytes. Receptor source: a human donor. Each CDR3 is given without its conserved first and last residue. The order of the fields is J gene, clone size, V gene, CDR3 protein. Size is omitted from some rows. Given values are once, few, many or a class for expanded clones.

j_call: TRBJ2-1; clone_size: .; v_call: TRBV5-1; cdr3_aa: ATPGPGNEQF
j_call: TRBJ2-7; clone_size: .; v_call: TRBV6-6; cdr3_aa: ASSSPGPFYEQY
j_call: TRBJ2-3; clone_size: once; v_call: TRBV4-1; cdr3_aa: ASSQRGRSDTQY
j_call: TRBJ1-1; clone_size: .; v_call: TRBV7-2; cdr3_aa: ASSRGRFNTEAF
j_call: TRBJ2-1; clone_size: .; v_call: TRBV15; cdr3_aa: ATSSNLGLGQF
j_call: TRBJ1-2; clone_size: .; v_call: TRBV14; cdr3_aa: ASRGDQGYT
j_call: TRBJ1-2; clone_size: .; v_call: TRBV6-6; cdr3_aa: ASLQGDGYGYT
j_call: TRBJ1-4; clone_size: .; v_call: TRBV9; cdr3_aa: ASSPKPGQGAETNEKLF
j_call: TRBJ2-1; clone_size: .; v_call: TRBV27; cdr3_aa: ASSLGGTSGRNEQF
j_call: TRBJ2-5; clone_size: .; v_call: TRBV28; cdr3_aa: ASSSSPGTGPLETQY
j_call: TRBJ1-1; clone_size: .; v_call: TRBV11-1; cdr3_aa: ASSPPGKGATEAF
j_call: TRBJ1-4; clone_size: .; v_call: TRBV5-1; cdr3_aa: ASSLDAGDSGEKLF
j_call: TRBJ1-5; clone_size: .; v_call: TRBV6-6; cdr3_aa: ASSTRGTQPQH
j_call: TRBJ2-5; clone_size: .; v_call: TRBV7-2; cdr3_aa: ASSPGTGQETQY
j_call: TRBJ2-7; clone_size: .; v_call: TRBV7-2; cdr3_aa: ASSLVWLRLAGFEQY
j_call: TRBJ1-1; clone_size: .; v_call: TRBV2; cdr3_aa: ASRNRDRWNTEAF
j_call: TRBJ2-7; clone_size: .; v_call: TRBV4-1; cdr3_aa: ASSQDMTSSYEQY
j_call: TRBJ2-3; clone_size: .; v_call: TRBV5-6; cdr3_aa: ASSPLREFTDTQY
j_call: TRBJ2-2; clone_size: .; v_call: TRBV20-1; cdr3_aa: SQLPQELF
j_call: TRBJ2-1; clone_size: .; v_call: TRBV6-5; cdr3_aa: ASSYGLGFGNEQF
j_call: TRBJ2-3; clone_size: .; v_call: TRBV25-1; cdr3_aa: ASSTSLGASVPDTQY
j_call: TRBJ2-2; clone_size: .; v_call: TRBV2; cdr3_aa: ASSGDSRGSGELF
j_call: TRBJ2-7; clone_size: .; v_call: TRBV7-6; cdr3_aa: ASSLGSPFGQGSYEQY
j_call: TRBJ2-7; clone_size: .; v_call: TRBV14; cdr3_aa: ASSQSTGGVYEQY
j_call: TRBJ2-1; clone_size: once; v_call: TRBV6-8; cdr3_aa: ASRASGSYNEQF
j_call: TRBJ2-2; clone_size: .; v_call: TRBV28; cdr3_aa: ASSPGTGEASTGELF